These 3 T cell receptor beta chains share one sample of origin, sequenced in a study of cytomegalovirus exposure and HLA in healthy donors. PCR employed 60 Vbeta and 13 Jbeta primers. Clones were read by immunoSEQ multiplex PCR, and TCRdb kept only the in-frame ones, dropping some. Of 150,000 to 200,000 clones in the sample, roughly 87% are singletons; the top ten hold about 0.5%. The sample was PBMCs. These TCRs come from a woman in her forties or fifties in good health and CMV-seronegative.

This clone was seen just once. The CDR3 nucleotides are TGTGCCAGCAGCCACAGGGCGACCCAGTACTTC. Protein: CASSHRATQYF. The chain uses TRBV25-1 and TRBJ2-5, with a possible D match to TRBD1 (6 bases). V was trimmed by 6 bases and J by 7 bases, leaving 9 bases between them. This CDR3 comprises 11 residues. Germline CDR1 is MGHDK and CDR2 is SYGVNS.

The V call is TRBV4-3, the J call TRBJ2-3; 12 bases are shared with TRBD2. Unmatched junction bases numbered 6, after V lost 0 bases and J lost 5 bases. The CDR3 covers 17 residues. Per the germline V gene, CDR1 is LGHNA and CDR2 is YSLEER. The CDR3 loop is CASSQDASGGAGDTQYF. The CDR3 region has the DNA TGCGCCAGCAGCCAAGATGCTAGCGGGGGGGCTGGAGATACGCAGTATTTT.

This rearrangement joins TRBV2 to TRBJ1-1; D is uncertain. Per the germline V gene, CDR1 is SNHLY and CDR2 is FYNNEI. Trimming removed 10 bases at V and 3 bases at J, with 12 bases between. This CDR3 has 12 amino acids. The CDR3 sequence: CATSTVDTEAFF. The CDR3 coding sequence is TGTGCCACATCAACAGTGGACACTGAAGCTTTCTTT.